The 14 T cell receptor beta chains reported below all come from one sample, sequenced in a study of T cell clones after liver transplantation. The protocol was immunoSEQ multiplex PCR, while the TCRdb copy is restricted to in-frame clones and leaves out a portion. Of 85,000 to 110,000 clones in the sample, about 86% are singletons; the top ten hold around 2.9%. The sample was CD4+ T cells from blood, taken approximately 50 months after liver transplant. Every receptor here comes from a human patient who received a liver transplant. Some T cells may have come from the graft donor.

The V call is TRBV6-1, the J call TRBJ1-6; weak D call: TRBD1 (5 bases). The V gene's germline CDR1 is MNHNS and CDR2 SASEGT. The CDR3 totals 15 residues. The V end lost 6 bases, the J end lost 8 bases, and 17 bases lay between the germline ends. CDR3 sequence reads: CASRAGGAGDSPLHF. The CDR3 bases are TGTGCCAGCAGGGCGGGCGGGGCCGGGGATTCACCCCTCCACTTT.

The V and J genes are TRBV5-4 and TRBJ1-2; D is possibly TRBD1 (5 bases). Germline V gene lookup returns CDR1 SGHNT and CDR2 YYREEE (reference sequence). The CDR3 is 15 residues long. V lost 0 bases and J lost 8, with 17 bases in between. DNA of the CDR3: TGTGCCAGCAGCTTGGACCCCGGCACAGGAGGAGGCTACACCTTC. Residues: CASSLDPGTGGGYTF.

The V gene is TRBV18, the J gene TRBJ2-3, with 8 bases fitting TRBD2. The CDR3 is 16 amino acids. V trimming: 2 bases; J trimming: 1 base; junction bases outside the gene matches: 5. Germline values: CDR1 KGHSH, CDR2 LQKENI. CDR3 in DNA: TGTGCCAGCTCACCAACCCAACTAGCGGGCACAGATACGCAGTATTTT. Protein: CASSPTQLAGTDTQYF.

The chain couples TRBV19 to TRBJ2-1; TRBD2 matches 16 bases. Germline V gene sequence: CDR1 LNHDA, CDR2 SQIVND (reference sequence). The V gene end was trimmed by 4 bases and the J gene end by 8 bases; junction bases not matched to a gene: 11. The CDR3 runs 18 residues. CDR3: CASSKRGTSGRGWDEQFF. As DNA, the CDR3 is TGTGCCAGTAGTAAGAGGGGGACTAGCGGGAGGGGTTGGGATGAGCAGTTCTTC.

The chain has TRBV5-8 and TRBJ1-5, with a tentative D call TRBD1 (5 bases). V was pared by 4 bases and J by 4 bases, with 21 bases between. CDR1 SGHTS and CDR2 YDEGEE come from the germline V gene. The CDR3 spans 17 residues. CDR3 DNA sequence: TGTGCCAGCAGCCCCCTGGGAAGGGGATTATGGAATCAGCCCCAGCATTTT. As protein: CASSPLGRGLWNQPQHF.

V usage is TRBV19 and J usage is TRBJ1-2; D unclear. The V and J ends lost 4 bases and 6 bases respectively, with 6 bases between them. The CDR3 sequence is 11 residues long. Germline CDR1 and CDR2: LNHDA and SQIVND (reference sequence). CDR3 sequence reads: CASSNWDGYTF. As DNA, the CDR3 is TGTGCCAGTAGTAATTGGGATGGCTACACCTTC.

This chain joins TRBV5-4 and TRBJ1-2, with D tentatively TRBD1 (5 bases). The V end was cut by 4 bases, the J end by 2 bases, with 15 bases between. This CDR3 is 15 amino acids long. CDR1 and CDR2 from the germline V gene are SGHNT and YYREEE (reference sequence). Here the CDR3 reads CASSTPGQSNYGYTF. CDR3 DNA sequence: TGTGCCAGCAGCACCCCCGGACAATCAAACTATGGCTACACCTTC.

The genes are TRBV5-4 and TRBJ2-2; no clear D gene. Trimming cost V 4 bases and J 4 bases, with 11 bases left between them. CDR1 is SGHNT and CDR2 is YYREEE in the germline V gene (reference sequence). The CDR3 totals 14 residues. This CDR3 reads CASSNWERTGELFF. The CDR3 DNA sequence: TGTGCCAGCAGCAACTGGGAACGCACCGGGGAGCTGTTTTTT.

The chain employs TRBV5-1 and TRBJ2-3; D is possibly TRBD2 (6 bases). The CDR3 consists of 14 residues. V was shortened by 2 bases and J by 5 bases, with 12 bases between the two germline ends. The germline CDR1 and CDR2 sequences are SGHRS and YFSETQ. This CDR3 is CASSFGGIGDTQYF. The CDR3 DNA is TGCGCCAGCAGCTTCGGGGGAATCGGAGATACGCAGTATTTT.

V and J are TRBV28 and TRBJ2-7, with a tentative D call TRBD2 (5 bases). V was trimmed by 1 base and J by 0 bases, leaving 10 bases between them. In germline, CDR1 is MDHEN, CDR2 SYDVKM. CDR3 length equals 15 residues. The CDR3 bases are TGTGCCAGCAGTTTATCTCGTCGGGGCTCCTACGAGCAGTACTTC. Its protein product is CASSLSRRGSYEQYF.

J is TRBJ2-7 and V is TRBV7-8; 11 positions agree with TRBD1. Germline loops: CDR1 SGHVS, CDR2 FQNEAQ. V was clipped by 5 bases and J by 7 bases; unmatched bases: 7. This CDR3 has 14 amino acids. Here the CDR3 DNA reads TGTGCCAGCAGCCAGGGGACAGGGGGAAGAGAGCAGTACTTC. Residues: CASSQGTGGREQYF.

This clone was detected only once. The chain combines TRBV10-3 with TRBJ2-1; maybe TRBD1 (7 bases). This CDR3 region has 15 residues. Germline CDR1 and CDR2: ENHRY and SYGVKD. The V and J ends lost 1 base and 4 bases respectively, with 11 bases between them. Written as DNA, the CDR3 is TGTGCCATCAGTGAGTTGGAGGGGGCGTACAATGAGCAGTTCTTC. Translation gives CAISELEGAYNEQFF.

The gene calls are TRBV27 and TRBJ1-3; TRBD1 might be the D (5 bases). Germline V gives CDR1 MNHEY, CDR2 SMNVEV (reference sequence). V dropped 6 bases and J dropped 1 base, with 19 bases sitting between them. The CDR3 is 17 residues long. This CDR3 reads CASRPLGGVSSGNTIYF. For the CDR3, the DNA is TGTGCCAGCAGGCCCCTGGGGGGGGTCTCTTCTGGAAACACCATATATTTT.

V usage is TRBV20-1 and J usage is TRBJ1-2; 8 nucleotides line up with TRBD1. The CDR3 totals 11 residues. Trimming removed 5 bases from V and 8 bases from J; junction bases left unmatched: 4. Germline CDR1 reads DFQATT; CDR2 reads SNEGSKA (reference sequence). CDR3 bases: TGCAGTGCTTGGACAGGGAAGGGCTACACCTTC. This encodes CSAWTGKGYTF.